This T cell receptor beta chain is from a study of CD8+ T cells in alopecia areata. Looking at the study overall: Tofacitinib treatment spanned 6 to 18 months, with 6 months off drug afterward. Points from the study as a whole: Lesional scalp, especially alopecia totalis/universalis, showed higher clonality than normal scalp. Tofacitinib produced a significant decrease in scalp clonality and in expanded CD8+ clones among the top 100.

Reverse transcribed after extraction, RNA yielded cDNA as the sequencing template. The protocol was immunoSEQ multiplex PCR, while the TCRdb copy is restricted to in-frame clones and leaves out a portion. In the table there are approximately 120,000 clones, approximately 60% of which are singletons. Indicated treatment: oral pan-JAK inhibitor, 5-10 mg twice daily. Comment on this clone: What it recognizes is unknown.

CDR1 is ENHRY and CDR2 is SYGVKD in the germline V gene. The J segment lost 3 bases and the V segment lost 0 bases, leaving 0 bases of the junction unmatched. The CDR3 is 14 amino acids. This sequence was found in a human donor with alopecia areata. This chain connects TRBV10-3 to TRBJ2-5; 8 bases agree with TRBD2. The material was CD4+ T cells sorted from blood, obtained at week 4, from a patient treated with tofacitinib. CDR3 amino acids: CAISESTSEETQYF. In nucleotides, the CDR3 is TGTGCCATCAGTGAGTCGACTAGCGAAGAGACCCAGTACTTC.